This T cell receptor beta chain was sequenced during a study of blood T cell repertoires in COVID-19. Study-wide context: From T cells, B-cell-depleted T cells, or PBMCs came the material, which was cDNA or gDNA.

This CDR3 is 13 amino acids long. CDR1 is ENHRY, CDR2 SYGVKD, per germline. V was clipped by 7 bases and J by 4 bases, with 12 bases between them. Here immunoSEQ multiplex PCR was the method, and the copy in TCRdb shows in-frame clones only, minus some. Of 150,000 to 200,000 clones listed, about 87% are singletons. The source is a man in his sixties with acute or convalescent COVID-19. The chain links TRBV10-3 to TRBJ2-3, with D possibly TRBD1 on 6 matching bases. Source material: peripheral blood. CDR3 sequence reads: CAITTGSPDTQYF. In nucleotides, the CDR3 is TGTGCCATCACCACAGGGAGTCCAGATACGCAGTATTTT.